The rows below give T cell receptor beta chains drawn from one sample of a study of T cell responses to AZD1222 COVID-19 vaccine. Data came from immunoSEQ multiplex PCR; TCRdb stores just in-frame clones and leaves some out. The profile shows almost 70,000 clones, over 80% of them singletons. The material was peripheral blood, obtained 28 days after the second AZD1222 dose. The receptors originated from an adult who received the AZD1222 COVID-19 vaccine. CDR3s include the opening cysteine and the closing phenylalanine or tryptophan. Each record gives: D gene, V gene, J gene, clone size, CDR3 protein, CDR3 DNA. D genes are given only for firm matches. A clone size is listed for some rows: how often the clone was seen (once, few, many), or a class if it is expanded.

-	TRBV14	TRBJ2-7	-	CASIHRRGANRNEQYF	TGTGCCAGCATACACCGTAGGGGCGCTAATAGGAACGAGCAGTACTTC
-	TRBV6-2/TRBV6-3	TRBJ1-5	-	CASSSPGAGNQPQHF	TGTGCCAGCAGTTCCCCTGGGGCGGGCAATCAGCCCCAGCATTTT
-	TRBV12-3/TRBV12-4	TRBJ2-7	-	CASSLGSYEQYF	TGTGCCAGCAGTTTGGGCAGCTACGAGCAGTACTTC
TRBD2	TRBV5-6	TRBJ2-7	-	CASSHDVGGGADEQYF	TGTGCCAGCAGCCACGACGTGGGCGGGGGTGCTGACGAGCAGTACTTC
TRBD1	TRBV23-1	TRBJ2-7	-	CASTRDRGSYEQYF	TGCGCCAGCACCCGGGACAGGGGATCCTACGAGCAGTACTTC
-	TRBV6-5	TRBJ2-7	-	CASSYTSGTYFYEQYF	TGTGCCAGCAGTTACACATCCGGGACATATTTCTACGAGCAGTACTTC
TRBD1	TRBV11-1	TRBJ1-4	-	CASSFQGDVNEKLFF	TGTGCCAGCAGCTTTCAGGGGGACGTTAACGAAAAACTGTTTTTT
-	TRBV6-5	TRBJ2-7	-	CASRTRQAAYEQYF	TGTGCCAGCAGGACCAGGCAGGCCGCCTACGAGCAGTACTTC
TRBD1	TRBV2	TRBJ1-5	-	CASRGGQGSQPQHF	TGTGCCAGCAGGGGGGGACAGGGGAGTCAGCCCCAGCATTTT
-	TRBV7-9	TRBJ2-7	-	CASSPRQANEQYF	TGTGCCAGCAGTCCAAGGCAAGCAAACGAGCAGTACTTC
-	TRBV2	TRBJ1-1	-	CASSTGMNTEAFF	TGTGCCAGCAGCACAGGGATGAACACTGAAGCTTTCTTT
-	TRBV5-1	TRBJ2-1	-	CASSFQGNEQFF	TGCGCCAGCAGCTTCCAGGGCAATGAGCAGTTCTTC
-	TRBV9	TRBJ2-1	-	CASSVGPRPWLAGGEQFF	TGTGCCAGCAGCGTAGGTCCGCGCCCTTGGCTAGCCGGCGGTGAGCAGTTCTTC
-	TRBV24-1	TRBJ2-3	-	CATSDLYTDTQYF	TGTGCCACCAGTGATTTGTACACAGATACGCAGTATTTT
-	TRBV19	TRBJ2-3	-	CASSISPLTLTDTQYF	TGTGCCAGTAGTATCAGTCCCCTTACCCTCACAGATACGCAGTATTTT
TRBD1	TRBV2	TRBJ1-1	few	CASSESGRQGWTEAFF	TGTGCCAGCAGTGAATCAGGCCGACAGGGATGGACTGAAGCTTTCTTT
TRBD1	TRBV5-5	TRBJ2-5	-	CASSPGQDRRTQYF	TGTGCCAGCAGCCCCGGACAGGACCGAAGGACCCAGTACTTC
-	TRBV25-1	TRBJ1-2	-	CASSEYRGHSGYTF	TGTGCCAGCAGTGAATATAGAGGGCATAGTGGCTACACCTTC
TRBD1	TRBV7-9	TRBJ2-7	-	CASSFTPGTGGFRSYEQYF	TGTGCCAGCAGCTTCACTCCCGGGACAGGGGGCTTTCGCTCCTACGAGCAGTACTTC
-	TRBV18	TRBJ1-4	-	CASSPRGARGEKLFF	TGTGCCAGCTCACCCCGAGGGGCTAGGGGTGAAAAACTGTTTTTT
TRBD2	TRBV3-1/TRBV3-2	TRBJ2-7	-	CASSRGTSNSYEQYF	TGTGCCAGCAGCCGAGGGACTAGCAACTCCTACGAGCAGTACTTC
-	TRBV6-4	TRBJ2-7	-	CASSGWREQYF	TGTGCCAGCAGTGGTTGGCGCGAGCAGTACTTC
-	TRBV7-9	TRBJ1-5	-	CASSRVGSSNQPQHF	TGTGCCAGCAGCCGGGTTGGCAGTAGCAATCAGCCCCAGCATTTT
-	TRBV23-1	TRBJ2-7	-	CASMHYSPYEQYF	TGCGCCAGCATGCATTACTCACCCTACGAGCAGTACTTC
TRBD1	TRBV11-3	TRBJ2-7	-	CASSLGGGLYF	TGTGCCAGCAGCTTAGGAGGGGGCTTGTACTTC
-	TRBV7-8	TRBJ1-2	-	CASRGETGPYRVRGYTF	TGTGCCAGCAGGGGTGAAACGGGCCCATACAGGGTGCGGGGCTACACCTTC
TRBD2	TRBV14	TRBJ2-3	-	CASSLSGGADTQYF	TGTGCCAGCAGCCTCAGCGGGGGGGCGGATACGCAGTATTTT
-	TRBV29-1	TRBJ2-5	-	CSVSVGETQYF	TGCAGCGTTTCTGTCGGGGAGACCCAGTACTTC
-	TRBV10-3	TRBJ1-3	-	CAISRDRGGNTIYF	TGTGCCATCAGCCGTGACAGAGGGGGAAACACCATATATTTT
TRBD1	TRBV6-5	TRBJ2-2	-	CASRGQGTSTGELFF	TGTGCCAGCAGAGGACAGGGGACGAGCACCGGGGAGCTGTTTTTT
-	TRBV6-1	TRBJ1-3	-	CASSEVWAVGNTIYF	TGTGCCAGCAGTGAAGTTTGGGCCGTGGGAAACACCATATATTTT
TRBD2	TRBV10-2	TRBJ2-7	-	CASSASGRAASYEQYF	TGCGCCAGCAGTGCTAGCGGGAGGGCCGCCTCCTACGAGCAGTACTTC
-	TRBV5-1	TRBJ1-2	-	CASSLAGDAGYTF	TGCGCCAGCAGCTTGGCAGGGGATGCTGGCTACACCTTC
-	TRBV30	TRBJ2-5	-	CAWSARGRRETQYF	TGTGCCTGGAGTGCCAGGGGCCGTCGAGAGACCCAGTACTTC
-	TRBV18	TRBJ2-2	-	CASSPSPGVFTGELFF	TGTGCCAGCTCACCATCCCCAGGGGTATTTACCGGGGAGCTGTTTTTT
-	TRBV24-1	TRBJ2-1	-	CATSDSGWGEQFF	TGTGCCACCAGTGATTCCGGGTGGGGTGAGCAGTTCTTC
-	TRBV15	TRBJ1-2	-	CATSRGRWGAQSANNYGYTF	TGTGCCACCAGCAGGGGACGTTGGGGGGCCCAATCAGCTAATAACTATGGCTACACCTTC
TRBD1	TRBV2	TRBJ2-7	-	CASQSGGGLGQYF	TGTGCCAGCCAATCAGGGGGTGGACTCGGGCAGTACTTC
TRBD2	TRBV18	TRBJ2-1	-	CASSSFSGGIYNEQFF	TGTGCCAGCTCATCCTTTAGCGGGGGCATCTACAATGAGCAGTTCTTC
-	TRBV3-1/TRBV3-2	TRBJ1-2	-	CASSQVRVRGYTF	TGTGCCAGCAGCCAAGTTCGGGTACGAGGCTACACCTTC
TRBD2	TRBV25-1	TRBJ2-1	few	CASSLWTSEYNEQFF	TGTGCCAGCAGCTTATGGACTAGCGAGTACAATGAGCAGTTCTTC
-	TRBV5-1	TRBJ2-1	-	CASSLRPGDNEQFF	TGCGCCAGCAGCTTGCGTCCTGGTGACAATGAGCAGTTCTTC
TRBD2	TRBV6-2/TRBV6-3	TRBJ2-3	-	CASSYSTSGGVTDTQYF	TGTGCCAGCAGTTACTCGACTAGCGGGGGGGTAACAGATACGCAGTATTTT
TRBD1	TRBV6-5	TRBJ2-7	-	CASSLDRGVSYEQYF	TGTGCCAGTTCCCTAGACAGGGGGGTTTCCTACGAGCAGTACTTC
TRBD1	TRBV19	TRBJ1-5	-	CASSEDRDQPQHF	TGTGCCAGTAGTGAGGACAGGGATCAGCCCCAGCATTTT
-	TRBV28	TRBJ2-6	-	CASSFGGSGANVLTF	TGTGCCAGCAGTTTCGGGGGCTCTGGGGCCAACGTCCTGACTTTC
TRBD1	TRBV10-3	TRBJ1-2	-	CAISTRDREAYGYTF	TGTGCCATCAGTACCCGGGACAGGGAAGCCTATGGCTACACCTTC
-	TRBV4-1	TRBJ2-3	once	CASSQTRTDTQYF	TGCGCCAGCAGCCAGACTAGGACAGATACGCAGTATTTT
-	TRBV5-5	TRBJ2-4	-	CASSRDETTKNIQYF	TGTGCCAGCAGCCGGGACGAGACGACCAAAAACATTCAGTACTTC
-	TRBV7-5	TRBJ1-1	-	CARSFWGNTEAFF	TGTGCCAGAAGCTTTTGGGGGAACACTGAAGCTTTCTTT
-	TRBV9	TRBJ1-2	-	CASNWRGVDGYTF	TGTGCCAGCAACTGGCGGGGAGTGGATGGCTACACCTTC
-	TRBV6-6	TRBJ1-1	-	CASSLQGRTEAFF	TGTGCCAGCAGTTTGCAGGGACGCACTGAAGCTTTCTTT
TRBD1	TRBV29-1	TRBJ1-1	-	CSVGRTGGSGTEAFF	TGCAGCGTTGGTAGGACAGGGGGCTCCGGCACTGAAGCTTTCTTT
-	TRBV2	TRBJ1-1	-	CASNTRNTEAFF	TGTGCCAGCAACACACGTAACACTGAAGCTTTCTTT
TRBD2	TRBV15	TRBJ2-1	-	CATSRAAGEPLNEQFF	TGTGCCACCAGCAGAGCAGCGGGAGAGCCCTTGAATGAGCAGTTCTTC
TRBD1	TRBV6-5	TRBJ1-1	-	CASSYLDREAAFF	TGTGCCAGCAGCTACCTAGACAGGGAGGCAGCTTTCTTT
TRBD1	TRBV9	TRBJ1-3	once	CASSARQGKDGNTIYF	TGTGCCAGCAGCGCGAGACAGGGAAAAGACGGAAACACCATATATTTT